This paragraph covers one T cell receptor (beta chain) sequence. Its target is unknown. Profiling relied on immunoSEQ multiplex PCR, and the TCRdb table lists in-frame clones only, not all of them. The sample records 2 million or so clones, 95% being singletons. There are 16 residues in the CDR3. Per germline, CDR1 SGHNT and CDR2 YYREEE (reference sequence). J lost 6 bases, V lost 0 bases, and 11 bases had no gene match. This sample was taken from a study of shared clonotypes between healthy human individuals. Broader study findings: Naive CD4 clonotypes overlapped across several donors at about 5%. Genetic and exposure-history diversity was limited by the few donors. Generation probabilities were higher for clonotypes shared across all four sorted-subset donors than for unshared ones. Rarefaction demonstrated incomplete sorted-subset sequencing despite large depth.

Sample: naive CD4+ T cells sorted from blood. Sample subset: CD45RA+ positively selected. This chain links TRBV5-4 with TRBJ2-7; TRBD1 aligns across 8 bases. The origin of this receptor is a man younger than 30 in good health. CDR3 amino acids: CASSLGPGQVNFEQYF. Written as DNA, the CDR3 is TGTGCCAGCAGCTTGGGGCCGGGACAGGTGAATTTCGAGCAGTACTTC.